These 29 T cell receptor beta chains were all obtained from the same sample, sequenced in a study of early T cells in non-severe SARS-CoV-2 infection. TCRdb reprocessed the 5' RACE reads with MiXCR, giving one entry per CDR3 protein. The sample lists approximately 81,000 distinct CDR3 sequences; about an eighth were seen once. Material: whole blood. The receptors here all came from an adult who was a healthcare worker with PCR-confirmed SARS-CoV-2 infection or an uninfected control (not recorded which).

This clonotype has a handful of counts. The chain is built from TRBV7-9 and TRBJ1-5, with TRBD1 identical over 8 bases. V lost 5 bases and J lost 4; bases outside the gene matches: 4. Germline V gene sequence: CDR1 SEHNR, CDR2 FQNEAQ (reference sequence). This CDR3 is 14 amino acids long. This chain's CDR3 is CASSIQGGNQPQHF. The CDR3 DNA reads as TGTGCCAGCAGCATACAGGGGGGAAATCAGCCCCAGCATTTT.

In regard to this clonotype: A much larger clone differs by one base, so this may be a read error. The V call is TRBV6-6, the J call TRBJ1-2; a possible D gene is TRBD1 (6 bases). CDR1 MNHNY and CDR2 SVGAGI come from the germline V gene (reference sequence). The CDR3 spans 14 residues. Between the trimmed V and J ends, which lost 2 bases and 5 bases, there was a span of 12 bases. The CDR3 DNA sequence: TGTGCCAGCAGTTACGGAGACAGGAAGTATGGCTACACCTTC. Translating it yields CASSYGDRKYGYTF.

As for this clonotype: A much larger clone differs from this one at a single base, so this may be a read error. The chain joins TRBV5-1 to TRBJ1-1; unclear D gene. Germline CDR1 is SGHRS and CDR2 is YFSETQ. Trimming removed 5 bases from V and 2 bases from J, with 16 bases in between. The CDR3 is 15 amino acids. The CDR3 is CASRTTMQQNTEAFF. The CDR3 DNA follows: TGCGCCAGCAGAACTACCATGCAGCAAAACACTGAAGCTTTCTTT.

The gene calls are TRBV4-1 and TRBJ2-5, with TRBD2 matching 7 bases. J lost 5 bases, V lost 3 bases, and 15 bases had no gene match. The CDR3 has 17 residues. In germline, CDR1 is MGHRA, CDR2 YSYEKL. CDR3 loop: CASSHHTRLAESETQYF. CDR3 bases: TGCGCCAGCAGCCACCACACAAGGCTAGCGGAGTCGGAGACCCAGTACTTC.

This clonotype was picked up a small number of times. The chain couples TRBV5-1 to TRBJ2-7; TRBD2 matches 9 bases. The V gene end was trimmed by 5 bases and the J gene end by 2 bases; junction bases not matched to a gene: 11. Per germline, CDR1 SGHRS and CDR2 YFSETQ. This CDR3 has 16 residues. This chain's CDR3 is CASRPTSGPGAYEQYF. For the CDR3, the DNA is TGCGCCAGCAGGCCGACTAGCGGACCAGGGGCCTACGAGCAGTACTTC.

The chain links TRBV30 to TRBJ2-5; no definite D call. Looked up from germline, CDR1 is GTSNPN and CDR2 is SVGIG (reference sequence). V was pared by 2 bases and J by 0 bases, with 1 base between. CDR3 length equals 11 residues. CDR3 protein: CAWSNQETQYF. The CDR3 coding sequence is TGTGCCTGGAGTAACCAAGAGACCCAGTACTTC.

This clonotype was counted only a few times. The rearrangement joins TRBV20-1 to TRBJ2-7, with 8 nucleotides matching TRBD2. The CDR3 totals 16 residues. V lost 1 base and J lost 4; bases outside the gene matches: 12. Germline values: CDR1 DFQATT, CDR2 SNEGSKA (reference sequence). In DNA, the CDR3 is TGCAGTGCTAGAGCCCCTCTTGCGGGAGGAGGGTACGAGCAGTACTTC. This translates into CSARAPLAGGGYEQYF.

This chain's CDR3 is CSARQGMNTEAFF. The CDR3 DNA reads as TGCAGTGCAAGACAGGGGATGAACACTGAAGCTTTCTTT. V usage is TRBV20-1 and J usage is TRBJ1-1, with TRBD1 identical over 8 bases. With 6 bases clipped from V and 0 bases from J, the junction kept 3 bases outside the gene matches. Germline loops: CDR1 DFQATT, CDR2 SNEGSKA (reference sequence). This CDR3 has 13 residues.

The sample holds a few counts of this clonotype. The chain is built from TRBV3-1 and TRBJ2-7, with TRBD1 matching 8 bases. The CDR3 covers 15 residues. Germline V gives CDR1 LGHDT, CDR2 YNNKEL (reference sequence). The trim removed 4 bases at V and 0 bases at J, leaving 5 bases unmatched. CDR3 amino acids: CASSPTGTGSYEQYF. For the CDR3, the DNA is TGTGCCAGCAGCCCCACCGGGACAGGCTCCTACGAGCAGTACTTC.

This clonotype was observed at least ten times. The rearrangement uses TRBV6-6 and TRBJ2-5; D is uncertain. V was shortened by 6 bases and J by 4 bases, with 21 bases between the two germline ends. Germline CDR1 reads MNHNY; CDR2 reads SVGAGI (reference sequence). CDR3 length: 16 residues. For the CDR3, the DNA is TGTGCCAGCAGGAAACCCCTCCCTGCAGTTGGAGAGACCCAGTACTTC. Translation: CASRKPLPAVGETQYF.

This clonotype was observed at least ten times. The chain uses TRBV11-2 and TRBJ2-7, with 9 bases identical to TRBD1. The CDR3 loop spans 16 amino acids. Germline V gene data show CDR1 as SGHAT and CDR2 as FQNNGV. V lost 5 bases to trimming and J lost 5 bases; unmatched junction nucleotides: 13. The CDR3 bases are TGTGCCAGCAGCCCCGCGGCGGGACAGGGTGCCCACGAGCAGTACTTC. This encodes CASSPAAGQGAHEQYF.

Many counts were recorded for this clonotype. The genes are TRBV19 and TRBJ2-3, with D perhaps TRBD1 or TRBD2 (5 bases each). CDR1 LNHDA and CDR2 SQIVND come from the germline V gene (reference sequence). The V gene lost 7 bases and the J gene lost 0 bases, with 14 bases spanning the gap. The CDR3 consists of 15 residues. The CDR3: CASMVGTASTDTQYF. As DNA, the CDR3 is TGTGCCAGTATGGTGGGGACGGCAAGCACAGATACGCAGTATTTT.

This clonotype appeared a few times. The rearrangement links TRBV3-1 to TRBJ2-7; D possibly corresponds to TRBD1 (5 bases). The CDR3 contains 13 residues. Germline CDR1 and CDR2: LGHDT and YNNKEL (reference sequence). Trimming cost V 3 bases and J 7 bases, with 13 bases left between them. In DNA, the CDR3 is TGTGCCAGCAGCCAGATTGGGGCCTGGGAGCAGTACTTC. Translated: CASSQIGAWEQYF.

This clonotype was observed many times. The chain carries TRBV7-9 and TRBJ2-1; TRBD2 might be the D (6 bases). The germline CDR1 and CDR2 sequences are SEHNR and FQNEAQ (reference sequence). The CDR3 loop spans 13 amino acids. Trimming took 3 bases from V and 9 from J, leaving 12 bases between them. CDR3 sequence (DNA): TGTGCCAGCAGCTTCAGCCGGGAGACTGAGCAGTTCTTC. It specifies CASSFSRETEQFF.

The chain employs TRBV10-3 and TRBJ2-1; 8 bases match TRBD1. Germline V gives CDR1 ENHRY, CDR2 SYGVKD. With 4 bases clipped from V and 12 bases from J, the junction kept 8 bases outside the gene matches. The CDR3 is 13 amino acids. CDR3 region: CAISGDAGTGQFF. The CDR3 DNA sequence: TGTGCCATCAGTGGAGACGCCGGGACAGGGCAGTTCTTC.

This clonotype came up many times. The chain is built from TRBV11-2 and TRBJ2-1; 7 bases map to TRBD2. The CDR3 runs 14 residues. The germline V gene has CDR1 SGHAT and CDR2 FQNNGV. Trimming removed 5 bases from V and 8 bases from J; junction bases left unmatched: 9. CDR3 sequence (DNA): TGTGCCAGCAGCCTTTTCTCACGGGGGGATGAGCAGTTCTTC. Residues: CASSLFSRGDEQFF.

This clonotype occurred many times. The chain links TRBV7-3 to TRBJ2-1; TRBD2 aligns across 8 bases. The germline CDR1 and CDR2 sequences are SGHTA and FQGTGA. The CDR3 sequence is 16 residues long. The J segment lost 3 bases and the V segment lost 4 bases, leaving 8 bases of the junction unmatched. CDR3 region: CASSSAGTRIYNEQFF. The CDR3 nucleotides are TGTGCCAGCAGCTCAGCCGGGACTAGAATCTACAATGAGCAGTTCTTC.

This clonotype has ten or more counts. The chain links TRBV5-1 to TRBJ2-1; D not certain. Looked up from germline, CDR1 is SGHRS and CDR2 is YFSETQ. The V gene lost 0 bases and the J gene lost 8 bases, with 9 bases spanning the gap. The CDR3 extends over 13 amino acids. The DNA of the CDR3 is TGCGCCAGCAGCTTGGGTCACGGAGATGAGCAGTTCTTC. Protein: CASSLGHGDEQFF.

This clonotype appeared many times. The V and J genes are TRBV7-9 and TRBJ1-2, with D hard to call. Germline lookup yields CDR1 SEHNR and CDR2 FQNEAQ (reference sequence). Between the trimmed V and J ends, which lost 2 bases and 3 bases, there was a span of 4 bases. This CDR3 comprises 12 residues. The CDR3 is CASSLSDYGYTF. The CDR3 DNA sequence: TGTGCCAGCAGCTTATCGGACTATGGCTACACCTTC.

This clonotype was found many times. The chain couples TRBV5-1 to TRBJ2-3; TRBD2 aligns across 14 bases. In germline, CDR1 is SGHRS, CDR2 YFSETQ. J lost 3 bases, V lost 0 bases, and 9 bases had no gene match. CDR3 length: 19 residues. DNA of the CDR3: TGCGCCAGCAGCTTGGCCGGACTAGCGGGAGGAATGAGTACAGATACGCAGTATTTT. It translates to CASSLAGLAGGMSTDTQYF.

This clonotype has at least ten counts. The V call is TRBV12-3 or TRBV12-4, the J call TRBJ2-2; TRBD1 aligns across 8 bases. J lost 7 bases, V lost 5 bases, and 6 bases had no gene match. This CDR3 is built from 14 residues. DNA for the CDR3: TGTGCCAGCAGTCCCGGACAGGGCGTCGGGGAGCTGTTTTTT. Translated: CASSPGQGVGELFF.

V is TRBV5-5 and J is TRBJ2-5, with 13 bases that match TRBD2. This CDR3 is built from 21 residues. Trimming cost V 4 bases and J 1 base; bases outside gene matches: 19. CDR1 and CDR2 from the germline V gene are SGHKS and YYEKEE (reference sequence). The DNA of the CDR3 is TGTGCCAGCAGCCCTTTTACGGGGACTAGCGGGACGTCCTATTTCCAAGAGACCCAGTACTTC. This encodes CASSPFTGTSGTSYFQETQYF.

This clonotype showed up many times. V gene TRBV6-5 combines with J gene TRBJ2-5, with TRBD1 identical over 10 bases. The CDR3 is 15 amino acids. The junction had 6 bases not matched to a gene; V was cut back by 4 bases and J by 4 bases. Germline lookup yields CDR1 MNHEY and CDR2 SVGAGI. Written as DNA, the CDR3 is TGTGCCAGCAGTTCCGGGACAGGGGAGCTAGAGACCCAGTACTTC. Protein product: CASSSGTGELETQYF.

The rearrangement links TRBV20-1 to TRBJ2-4; D uncertain. Deletions cut 3 bases from V and 2 bases from J, with 11 bases between. There are 14 residues in the CDR3. Germline lookup yields CDR1 DFQATT and CDR2 SNEGSKA (reference sequence). CDR3 sequence reads: CSAREWGPKNIQYF. In DNA, the CDR3 is TGCAGTGCTAGGGAGTGGGGTCCCAAAAACATTCAGTACTTC.

There are many counts of this clonotype. This chain links TRBV3-1 with TRBJ1-2, with a weak D call TRBD1 (5 bases). The germline V and J ends were trimmed by 4 bases and 3 bases, with 12 bases remaining between them. Germline CDR1 reads LGHDT; CDR2 reads YNNKEL (reference sequence). This CDR3 is built from 14 residues. The CDR3 DNA reads TGTGCCAGCAGCCCCCCCGGGGCCCACTATGGCTACACCTTC. It is translated as CASSPPGAHYGYTF.

This clonotype was found a few times. The chain uses TRBV27 and TRBJ1-1; D may be TRBD1 (6 bases). CDR1 MNHEY and CDR2 SMNVEV come from the germline V gene (reference sequence). This CDR3 is built from 14 residues. Trimming left V 3 bases short and J 4 bases short, with 12 bases between. CDR3: CASSFQGRGTEAFF. CDR3 nucleotides: TGTGCCAGCAGTTTCCAGGGGCGGGGCACTGAAGCTTTCTTT.

This clonotype was observed a few times. This chain joins TRBV20-1 and TRBJ2-3, with TRBD2 matching 16 bases. The germline gives CDR1 DFQATT, CDR2 SNEGSKA (reference sequence). Trimming removed 3 bases from V and 4 bases from J; junction bases left unmatched: 25. The CDR3 length is 23 residues. CDR3 in DNA: TGCAGTGCTAGTCGGCCTGATATACCGGGACTAGCGGGAGGGCCCTATCATGCAGATACGCAGTATTTT. This codes for CSASRPDIPGLAGGPYHADTQYF.

This clonotype was seen a few times. This rearrangement joins TRBV29-1 to TRBJ2-7; perhaps TRBD2 as D (5 bases). The CDR3 sequence is 12 residues long. V dropped 8 bases and J dropped 1 base, with 12 bases sitting between them. Germline assignment: CDR1 SQVTM and CDR2 ANQGSEA. CDR3: CSLRTESYEQYF. The CDR3 DNA reads TGCAGCCTACGGACTGAGTCCTACGAGCAGTACTTC.

J is TRBJ1-1 and V is TRBV19; D unresolved. Germline loops: CDR1 LNHDA, CDR2 SQIVND (reference sequence). CDR3 length: 13 amino acids. The V end was cut by 5 bases, the J end by 3 bases, with 10 bases between. The CDR3 region has the DNA TGTGCCAGTAGTGTATGGTCGGACACTGAAGCTTTCTTT. This translates into CASSVWSDTEAFF.